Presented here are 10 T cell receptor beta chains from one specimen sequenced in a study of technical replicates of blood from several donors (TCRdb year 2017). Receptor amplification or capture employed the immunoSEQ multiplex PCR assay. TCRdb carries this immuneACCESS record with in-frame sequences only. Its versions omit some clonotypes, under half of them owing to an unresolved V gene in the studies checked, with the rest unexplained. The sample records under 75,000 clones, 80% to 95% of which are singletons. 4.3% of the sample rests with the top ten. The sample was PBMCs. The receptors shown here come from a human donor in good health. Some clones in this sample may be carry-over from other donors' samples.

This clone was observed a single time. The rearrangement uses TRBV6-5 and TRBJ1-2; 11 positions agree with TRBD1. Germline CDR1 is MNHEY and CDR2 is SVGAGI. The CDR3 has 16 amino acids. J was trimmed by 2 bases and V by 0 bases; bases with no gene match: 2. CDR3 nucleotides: TGTGCCAGCAGTTACTCCGGGGACAGGGGGAACTATGGCTACACCTTC. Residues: CASSYSGDRGNYGYTF.

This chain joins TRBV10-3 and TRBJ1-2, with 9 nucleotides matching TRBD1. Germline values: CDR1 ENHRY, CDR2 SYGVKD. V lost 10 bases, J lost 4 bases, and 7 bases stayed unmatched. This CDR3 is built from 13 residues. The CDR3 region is CATRDREFYGYTF. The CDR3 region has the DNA TGTGCCACCCGGGACAGGGAGTTCTATGGCTACACCTTC.

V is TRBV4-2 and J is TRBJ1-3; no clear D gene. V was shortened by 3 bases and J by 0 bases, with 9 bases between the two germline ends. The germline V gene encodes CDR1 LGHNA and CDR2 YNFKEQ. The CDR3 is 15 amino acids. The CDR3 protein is CASSQVRNSGNTIYF. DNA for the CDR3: TGTGCCAGCAGCCAGGTGAGGAACTCTGGAAACACCATATATTTT.

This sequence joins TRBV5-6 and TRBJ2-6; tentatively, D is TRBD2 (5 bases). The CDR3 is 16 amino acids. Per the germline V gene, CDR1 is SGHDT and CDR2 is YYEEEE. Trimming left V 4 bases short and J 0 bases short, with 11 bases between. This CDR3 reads CASSPLGISGANVLTF. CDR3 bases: TGTGCCAGCAGCCCCCTCGGGATCTCTGGGGCCAACGTCCTGACTTTC.

For the CDR3, the DNA is TGTGCCAGCAGCTTACAACAGGGCAACAATGAGCAGTTCTTC. It translates to CASSLQQGNNEQFF. The V and J genes are TRBV7-6 and TRBJ2-1; the D gene is possibly TRBD1 (6 bases). V lost 2 bases and J lost 5, with 10 bases in between. The length of the CDR3 is 14 residues. CDR1 is SGHVS, CDR2 FNYEAQ, per germline.

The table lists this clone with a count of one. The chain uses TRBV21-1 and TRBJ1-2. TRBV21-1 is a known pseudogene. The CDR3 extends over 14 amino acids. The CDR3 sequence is CASSNRRTSGCYTF. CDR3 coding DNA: TGTGCCAGCAGCAACAGACGGACGAGCGGCTGCTACACCTTC.

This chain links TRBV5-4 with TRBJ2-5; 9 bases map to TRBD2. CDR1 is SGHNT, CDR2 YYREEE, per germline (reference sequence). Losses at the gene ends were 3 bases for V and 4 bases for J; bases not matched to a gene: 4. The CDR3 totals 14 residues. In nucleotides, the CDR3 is TGTGCCAGCAGCTGGAATAGCGGGGGAGAGACCCAGTACTTC. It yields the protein CASSWNSGGETQYF.

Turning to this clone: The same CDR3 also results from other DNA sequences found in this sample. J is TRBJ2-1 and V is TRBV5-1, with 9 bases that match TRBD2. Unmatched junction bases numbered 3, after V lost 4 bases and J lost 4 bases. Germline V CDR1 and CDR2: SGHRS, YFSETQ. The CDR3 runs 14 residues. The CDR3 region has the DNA TGCGCCAGCAGCCTTAGCGGGGGATACAATGAGCAGTTCTTC. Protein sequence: CASSLSGGYNEQFF.

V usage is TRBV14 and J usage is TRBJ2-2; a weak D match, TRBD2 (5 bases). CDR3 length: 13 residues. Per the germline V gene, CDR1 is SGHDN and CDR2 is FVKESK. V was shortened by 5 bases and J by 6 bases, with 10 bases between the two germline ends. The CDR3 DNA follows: TGTGCCAGCAGCGCTAGCAATCCCGGGGAGCTGTTTTTT. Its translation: CASSASNPGELFF. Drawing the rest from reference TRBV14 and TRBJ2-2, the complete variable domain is EAGVTQFPSHSVIEKGQTVTLRCDPISGHDNLYWYRRVMGKEIKFLLHFVKESKQDESGMPNNRFLAERTGGTYSTLKVQPAELEDSGVYFCASSASNPGELFFGEGSRLTVL.

The CDR3 loop reads CASSFSGEFYNEQFF. CDR3 DNA: TGTGCCAGCAGCTTTTCAGGGGAATTTTACAATGAGCAGTTCTTC. The rearrangement joins TRBV7-9 to TRBJ2-1; a weak D match, TRBD1 (6 bases). The CDR3 sequence is 15 residues long. In germline, CDR1 is SEHNR, CDR2 FQNEAQ (reference sequence). The V end lost 3 bases, the J end lost 4 bases, and 13 bases lay between the germline ends.